This T cell receptor beta chain was identified during a study of T-cell memory formation after mild COVID-19. Study at large: The TCR clusters were mostly specific to one donor.

Each CDR3 protein gets one entry after TCRdb re-called the 5' RACE reads with MiXCR. The top ten hold 9.5% to 15% of the sample, which has under 700,000 distinct CDR3 sequences, around 21% seen once. Material for sequencing was PBMCs or a T cell subset sorted from them (not recorded which). This receptor was identified in an adult woman who had mild COVID-19 (a few samples of this study predate the infection). Cell type and time point are not known.

CDR3 DNA sequence: TGCGCCAGCAGCCGAGACAGGGGGATGAACACTGAAGCTTTCTTT. Encoded protein: CASSRDRGMNTEAFF. The V call is TRBV5-1, the J call TRBJ1-1; TRBD1 agrees at 9 bases. CDR3 length: 15 amino acids. Germline V CDR1 and CDR2: SGHRS, YFSETQ. The junction had 4 bases not matched to a gene; V was cut back by 4 bases and J by 0 bases.